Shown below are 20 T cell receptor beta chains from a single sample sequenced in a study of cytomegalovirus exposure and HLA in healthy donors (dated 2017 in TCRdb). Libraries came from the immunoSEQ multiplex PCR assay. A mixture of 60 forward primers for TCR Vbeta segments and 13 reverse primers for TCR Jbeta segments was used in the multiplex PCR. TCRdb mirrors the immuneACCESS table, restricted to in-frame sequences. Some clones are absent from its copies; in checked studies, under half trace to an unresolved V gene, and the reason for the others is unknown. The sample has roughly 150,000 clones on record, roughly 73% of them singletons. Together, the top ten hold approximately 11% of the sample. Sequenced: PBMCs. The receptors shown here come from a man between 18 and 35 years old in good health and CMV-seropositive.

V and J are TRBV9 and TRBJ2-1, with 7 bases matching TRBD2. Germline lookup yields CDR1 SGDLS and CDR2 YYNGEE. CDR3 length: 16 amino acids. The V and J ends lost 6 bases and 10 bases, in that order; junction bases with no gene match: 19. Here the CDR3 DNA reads TGTGCCAGCACCACCGGGGCTAGCGGAGCCCTCAGGGAGCAGTTCTTC. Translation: CASTTGASGALREQFF.

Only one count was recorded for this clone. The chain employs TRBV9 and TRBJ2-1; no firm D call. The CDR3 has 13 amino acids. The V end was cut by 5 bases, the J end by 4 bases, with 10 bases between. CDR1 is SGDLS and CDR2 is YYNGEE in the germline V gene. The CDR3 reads CASSVTGYNEQFF. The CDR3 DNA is TGTGCCAGCAGTGTTACGGGTTACAATGAGCAGTTCTTC.

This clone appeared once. CDR3 in amino acids: CASSLGQDQETQYF. In DNA, the CDR3 is TGTGCCAGCAGCTTGGGGCAGGATCAAGAGACCCAGTACTTC. The chain uses TRBV5-4 and TRBJ2-5; no clear D gene. Germline V gene sequence: CDR1 SGHNT, CDR2 YYREEE (reference sequence). The CDR3 spans 14 residues. Trimming removed 0 bases from V and 2 bases from J, with 8 bases in between.

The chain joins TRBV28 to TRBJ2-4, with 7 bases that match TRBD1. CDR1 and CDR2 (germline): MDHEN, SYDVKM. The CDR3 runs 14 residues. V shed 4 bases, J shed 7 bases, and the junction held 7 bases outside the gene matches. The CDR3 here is CASSSTGADNIQYF. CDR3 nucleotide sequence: TGTGCCAGCAGTTCTACAGGGGCCGACAACATTCAGTACTTC.

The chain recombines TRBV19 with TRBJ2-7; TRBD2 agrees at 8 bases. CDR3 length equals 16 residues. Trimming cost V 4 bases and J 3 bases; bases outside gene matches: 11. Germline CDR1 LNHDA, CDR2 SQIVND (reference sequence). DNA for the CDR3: TGTGCCAGTAGTACGCCGGGACTAGGCTCAATCTACGAGCAGTACTTC. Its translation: CASSTPGLGSIYEQYF.

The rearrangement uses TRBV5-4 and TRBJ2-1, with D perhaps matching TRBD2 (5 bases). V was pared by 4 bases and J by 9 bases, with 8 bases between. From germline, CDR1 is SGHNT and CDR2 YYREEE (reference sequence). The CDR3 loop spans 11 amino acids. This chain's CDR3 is CASSQEGEQFF. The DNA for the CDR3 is TGTGCCAGCAGCCAAGAGGGTGAGCAGTTCTTC.

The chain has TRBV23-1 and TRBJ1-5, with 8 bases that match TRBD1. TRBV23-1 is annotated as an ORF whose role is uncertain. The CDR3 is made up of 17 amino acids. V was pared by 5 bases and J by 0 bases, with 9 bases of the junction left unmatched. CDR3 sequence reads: CASSLKAGGLSNQPQHF. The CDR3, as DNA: TGCGCCAGCAGTTTAAAGGCAGGGGGCCTTAGCAATCAGCCCCAGCATTTT.

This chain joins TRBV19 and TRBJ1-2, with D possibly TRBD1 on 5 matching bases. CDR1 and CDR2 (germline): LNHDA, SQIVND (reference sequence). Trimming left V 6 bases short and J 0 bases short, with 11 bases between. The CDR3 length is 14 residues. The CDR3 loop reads CASSLKTANYGYTF. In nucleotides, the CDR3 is TGTGCCAGTAGCTTAAAGACAGCTAACTATGGCTACACCTTC.

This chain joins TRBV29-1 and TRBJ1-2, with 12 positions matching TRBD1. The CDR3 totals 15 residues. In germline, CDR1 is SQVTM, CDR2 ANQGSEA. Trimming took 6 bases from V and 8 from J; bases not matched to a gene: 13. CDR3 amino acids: CSVEDPGQGARGYTF. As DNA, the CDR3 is TGCAGCGTGGAGGATCCGGGACAGGGGGCGCGGGGCTACACCTTC.

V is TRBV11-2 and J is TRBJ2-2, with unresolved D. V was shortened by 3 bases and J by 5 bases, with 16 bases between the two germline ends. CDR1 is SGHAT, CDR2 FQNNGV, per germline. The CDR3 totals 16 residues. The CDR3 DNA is TGTGCCAGCAGCTTCCATACGGTGTTAATAACCGGGGAGCTGTTTTTT. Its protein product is CASSFHTVLITGELFF.

The CDR3 reads CASSEDGRVFIDYEQYF. CDR3 bases: TGTGCCAGCAGTGAAGATGGGAGGGTATTTATCGACTACGAGCAGTACTTC. The rearrangement joins TRBV6-1 to TRBJ2-7; TRBD2 matches at 7 bases. The CDR3 sequence is 17 residues long. The junction had 12 bases not matched to a gene; V was cut back by 1 base and J by 3 bases. Germline CDR1 and CDR2: MNHNS and SASEGT.

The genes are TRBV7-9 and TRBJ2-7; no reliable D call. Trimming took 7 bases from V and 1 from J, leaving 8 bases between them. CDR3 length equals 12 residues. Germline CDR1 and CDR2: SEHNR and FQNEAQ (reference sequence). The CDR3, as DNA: TGTGCCAGCATCGCGGATTCCTACGAGCAGTACTTC. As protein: CASIADSYEQYF.

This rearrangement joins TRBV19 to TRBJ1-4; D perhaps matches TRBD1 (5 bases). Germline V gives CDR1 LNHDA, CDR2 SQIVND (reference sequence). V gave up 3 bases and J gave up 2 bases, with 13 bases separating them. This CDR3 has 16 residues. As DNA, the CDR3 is TGTGCCAGTAGTATCGGGGGAGTCCTCACTAATGAAAAACTGTTTTTT. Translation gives CASSIGGVLTNEKLFF.

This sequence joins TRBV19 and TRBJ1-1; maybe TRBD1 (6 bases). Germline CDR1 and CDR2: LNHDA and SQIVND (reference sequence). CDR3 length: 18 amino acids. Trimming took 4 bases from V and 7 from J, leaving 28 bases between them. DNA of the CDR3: TGTGCCAGTAGTACCTCTCAGGGCAGGGGAAGCAGGGGTGTTGAAGCTTTCTTT. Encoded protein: CASSTSQGRGSRGVEAFF.

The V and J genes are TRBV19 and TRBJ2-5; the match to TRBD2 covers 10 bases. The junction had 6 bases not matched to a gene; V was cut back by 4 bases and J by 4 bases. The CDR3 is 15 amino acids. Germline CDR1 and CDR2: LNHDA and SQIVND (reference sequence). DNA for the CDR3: TGTGCCAGTAGTACCAGCGGGAGGGCCTTAGAGACCCAGTACTTC. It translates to CASSTSGRALETQYF. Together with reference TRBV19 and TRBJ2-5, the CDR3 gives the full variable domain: DGGITQSPKYLFRKEGQNVTLSCEQNLNHDAMYWYRQDPGQGLRLIYYSQIVNDFQKGDIAEGYSVSREKKESFPLTVTSAQKNPTAFYLCASSTSGRALETQYFGPGTRLLVL.

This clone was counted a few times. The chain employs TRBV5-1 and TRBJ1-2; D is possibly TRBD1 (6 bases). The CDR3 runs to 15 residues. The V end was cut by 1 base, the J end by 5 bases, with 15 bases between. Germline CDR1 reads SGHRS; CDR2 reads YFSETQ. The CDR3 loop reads CASSLSAGAEYGYTF. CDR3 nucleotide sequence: TGCGCCAGCAGCTTGTCGGCAGGGGCAGAGTATGGCTACACCTTC.

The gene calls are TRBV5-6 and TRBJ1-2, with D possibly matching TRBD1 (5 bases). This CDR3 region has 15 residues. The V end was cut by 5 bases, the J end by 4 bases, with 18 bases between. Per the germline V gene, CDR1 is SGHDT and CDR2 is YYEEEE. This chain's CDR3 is CASRSLRGGSYGYTF. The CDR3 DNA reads TGTGCCAGCAGGTCGCTTAGGGGTGGAAGCTATGGCTACACCTTC.

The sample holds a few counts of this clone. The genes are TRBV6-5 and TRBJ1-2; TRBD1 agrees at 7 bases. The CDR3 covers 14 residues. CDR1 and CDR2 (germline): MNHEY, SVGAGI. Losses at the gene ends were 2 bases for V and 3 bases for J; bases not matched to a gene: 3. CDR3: CASSYNRGDYGYTF. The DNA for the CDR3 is TGTGCCAGCAGTTACAACAGGGGAGACTATGGCTACACCTTC.

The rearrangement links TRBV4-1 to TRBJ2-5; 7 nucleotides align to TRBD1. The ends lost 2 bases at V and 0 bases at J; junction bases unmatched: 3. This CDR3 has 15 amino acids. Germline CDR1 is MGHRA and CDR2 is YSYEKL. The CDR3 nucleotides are TGCGCCAGCAGCCAAATACAGGGGTACCAAGAGACCCAGTACTTC. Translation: CASSQIQGYQETQYF.

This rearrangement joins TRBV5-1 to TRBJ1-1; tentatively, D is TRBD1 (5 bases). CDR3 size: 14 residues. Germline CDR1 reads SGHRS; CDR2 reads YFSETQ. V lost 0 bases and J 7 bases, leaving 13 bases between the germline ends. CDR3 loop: CASSLATGTREAFF. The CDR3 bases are TGCGCCAGCAGCTTGGCCACAGGAACCCGTGAAGCTTTCTTT.